This TCR beta chain was observed in a study of cytomegalovirus exposure and HLA in healthy donors. Points from the study as a whole: In presence/absence analyses, roughly uniform sequencing depth across donors was assumed.

The PCR contained 60 Vbeta and 13 Jbeta primers. Sequenced by immunoSEQ multiplex PCR; TCRdb stores in-frame clones only, minus some. The sample consists of 110,000 to 150,000 clones, around three quarters of them appearing once. Remarks on this clone: Its antigen is unknown.

The CDR3 loop spans 15 amino acids. V lost 6 bases and J lost 6; bases outside the gene matches: 14. Germline V gene lookup returns CDR1 SGHDT and CDR2 YYEEEE. The rearrangement uses TRBV5-6 and TRBJ2-7; TRBD1 aligns across 8 bases. The TCR comes from a middle-aged man in good health and CMV-seropositive. Sequencing input: PBMCs. This CDR3 is CASNRRASTGGEQYF. The CDR3, as DNA: TGTGCCAGCAACCGACGGGCCAGTACAGGGGGCGAGCAGTACTTC.